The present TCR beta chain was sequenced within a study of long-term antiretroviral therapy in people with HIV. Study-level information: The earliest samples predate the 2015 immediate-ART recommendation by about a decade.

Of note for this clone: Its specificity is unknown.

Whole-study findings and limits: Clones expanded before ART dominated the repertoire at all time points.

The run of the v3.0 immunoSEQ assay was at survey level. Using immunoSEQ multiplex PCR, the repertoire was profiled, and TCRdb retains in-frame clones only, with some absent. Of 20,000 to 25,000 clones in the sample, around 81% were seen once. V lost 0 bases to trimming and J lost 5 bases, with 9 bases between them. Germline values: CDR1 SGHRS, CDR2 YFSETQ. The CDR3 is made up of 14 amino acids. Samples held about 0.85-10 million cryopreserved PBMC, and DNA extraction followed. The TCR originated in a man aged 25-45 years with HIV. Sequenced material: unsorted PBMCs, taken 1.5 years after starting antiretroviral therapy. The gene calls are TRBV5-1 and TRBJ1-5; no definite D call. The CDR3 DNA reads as TGCGCCAGCAGCTTGGACTACGGGGATCAGCCCCAGCATTTT. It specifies CASSLDYGDQPQHF. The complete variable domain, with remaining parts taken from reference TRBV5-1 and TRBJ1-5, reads KAGVTQTPRYLIKTRGQQVTLSCSPISGHRSVSWYQQTPGQGLQFLFEYFSETQRNKGNFPGRFSGRQFSNSRSEMNVSTLELGDSALYLCASSLDYGDQPQHFGDGTRLSIL.